The T cell receptor (beta chain) under discussion was sequenced for a study of blood T cells in healthy people across ages. The germline V gene encodes CDR1 KGHDR and CDR2 SFDVKD. This CDR3 has 12 amino acids. Comments on this clonotype: One junction end disagrees with the germline gene, perhaps due to a read error.

A second roughly 7 to 12 cycle PCR used barcoded and J-beta primers. TCRdb processed the 5' RACE reads anew with MiXCR; each CDR3 protein has one entry. The data show 1.2 million to 1.5 million distinct CDR3 sequences, approximately 59% seen once. The sample taken for sequencing was blood. The gene calls are TRBV24-1 and TRBJ2-7; D is undetermined. The sequence was collected from a man between 18 and 35 years old in good health. In DNA, the CDR3 is TGTGCCACCAGTGATTACGGCTACGAGCGGTACTTC. Protein sequence: CATSDYGYERYF.